The clone carrying this T cell receptor (beta chain) turned up a few times. Its target is not known. The sample belongs to a study of cytomegalovirus exposure and HLA in healthy donors. PCR involved 60 Vbeta and 13 Jbeta primers. Profiled with immunoSEQ multiplex PCR; TCRdb holds only in-frame clones, not every one. The sample carries more than 95,000 clones, roughly 15% recorded once. Findings and limits, study-wide: Researchers catalogued approximately 160 TCR beta chains as cytomegalovirus-associated. The records held CMV serostatus as the only immune exposure information. A previous analysis found most TCR beta V segments productive roughly 90% or roughly 30% of the time. When analyzed later, a missense DCLRE1C variant was found to be linked to TCR beta V- and J-gene trimming.

The CDR3 runs 15 residues. CDR1 is SGDLS and CDR2 is YYNGEE in the germline V gene. Unmatched junction bases numbered 8, after V lost 4 bases and J lost 3 bases. Input material: PBMCs. V gene TRBV9 combines with J gene TRBJ2-7; 9 bases line up with TRBD1. The TCR sequence derives from a female donor in good health and CMV-seropositive. This chain's CDR3 is CASSYRTGDSYEQYF. The CDR3 DNA reads as TGTGCCAGCAGCTACCGGACAGGGGACAGCTACGAGCAGTACTTC.